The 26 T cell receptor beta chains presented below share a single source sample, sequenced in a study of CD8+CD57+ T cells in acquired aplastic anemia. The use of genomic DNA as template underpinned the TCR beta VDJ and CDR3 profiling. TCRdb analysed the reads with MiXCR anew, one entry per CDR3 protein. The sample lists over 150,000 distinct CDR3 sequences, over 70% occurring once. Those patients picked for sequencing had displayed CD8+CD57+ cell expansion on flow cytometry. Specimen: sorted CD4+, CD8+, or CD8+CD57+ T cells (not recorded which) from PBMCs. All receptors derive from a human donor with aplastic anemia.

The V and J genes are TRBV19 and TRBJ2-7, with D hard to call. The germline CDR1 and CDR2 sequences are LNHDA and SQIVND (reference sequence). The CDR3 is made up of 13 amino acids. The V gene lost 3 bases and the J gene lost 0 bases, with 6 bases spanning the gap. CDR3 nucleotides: TGTGCCAGTAGTATCACGTCCTCCTACGAGCAGTACTTC. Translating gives CASSITSSYEQYF.

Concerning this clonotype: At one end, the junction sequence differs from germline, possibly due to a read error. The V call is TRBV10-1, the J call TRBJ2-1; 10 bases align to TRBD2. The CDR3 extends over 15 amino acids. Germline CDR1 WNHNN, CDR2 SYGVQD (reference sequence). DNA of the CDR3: TGTGCCAGCAGCTTAGCGGCTAGCGGGGGCAATGAGCAGTTCTTC. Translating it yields CASSLAASGGNEQFF.

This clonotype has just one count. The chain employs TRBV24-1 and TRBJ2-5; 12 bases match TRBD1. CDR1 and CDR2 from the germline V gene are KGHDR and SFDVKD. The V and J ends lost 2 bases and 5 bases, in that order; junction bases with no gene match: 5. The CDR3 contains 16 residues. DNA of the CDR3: TGTGCCACCAGTGATTCCCCGGGGACAGGGGGCGAGACCCAGTACTTC. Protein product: CATSDSPGTGGETQYF.

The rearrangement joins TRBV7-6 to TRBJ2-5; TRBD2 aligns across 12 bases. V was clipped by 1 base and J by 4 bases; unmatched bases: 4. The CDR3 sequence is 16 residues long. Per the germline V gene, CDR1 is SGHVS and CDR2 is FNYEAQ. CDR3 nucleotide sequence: TGTGCCAGCAGCTTAGGGACTAGCGGGGCTGTAGAGACCCAGTACTTC. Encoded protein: CASSLGTSGAVETQYF.

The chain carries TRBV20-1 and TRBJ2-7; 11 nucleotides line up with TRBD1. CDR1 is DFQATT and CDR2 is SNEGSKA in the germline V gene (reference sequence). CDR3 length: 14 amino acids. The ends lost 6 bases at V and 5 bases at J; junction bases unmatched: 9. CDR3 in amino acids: CSANSGQGGNEQYF. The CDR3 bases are TGCAGTGCAAATTCGGGACAGGGGGGTAACGAGCAGTACTTC.

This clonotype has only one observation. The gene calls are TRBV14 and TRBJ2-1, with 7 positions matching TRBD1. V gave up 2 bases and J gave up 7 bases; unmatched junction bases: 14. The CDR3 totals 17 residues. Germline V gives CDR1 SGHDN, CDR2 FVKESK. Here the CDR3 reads CASSQLSRDSQRNEQFF. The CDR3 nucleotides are TGTGCCAGCAGCCAACTTTCCCGGGACAGTCAAAGGAATGAGCAGTTCTTC.

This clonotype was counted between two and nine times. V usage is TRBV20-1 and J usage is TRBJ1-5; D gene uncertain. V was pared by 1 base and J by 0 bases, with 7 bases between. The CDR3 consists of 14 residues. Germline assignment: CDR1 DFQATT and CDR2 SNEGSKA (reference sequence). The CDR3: CSARGGSSNQPQHF. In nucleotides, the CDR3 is TGCAGTGCTAGAGGGGGATCTAGCAATCAGCCCCAGCATTTT.

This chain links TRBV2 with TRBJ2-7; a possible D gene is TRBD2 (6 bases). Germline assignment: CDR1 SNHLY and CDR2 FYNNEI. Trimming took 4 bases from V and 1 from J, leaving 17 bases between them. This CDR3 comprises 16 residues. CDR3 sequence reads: CASSGSLAEPSYEQYF. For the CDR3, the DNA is TGTGCCAGCAGTGGGTCGTTAGCGGAGCCTTCCTACGAGCAGTACTTC.

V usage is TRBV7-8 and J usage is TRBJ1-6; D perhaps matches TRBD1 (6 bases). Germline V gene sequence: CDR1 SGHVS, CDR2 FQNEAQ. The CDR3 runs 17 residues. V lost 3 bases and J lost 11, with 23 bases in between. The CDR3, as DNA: TGTGCCAGCAGCTTCGGGGGGCGCAATCCCTTCGGGGCACCCCTCCACTTT. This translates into CASSFGGRNPFGAPLHF.

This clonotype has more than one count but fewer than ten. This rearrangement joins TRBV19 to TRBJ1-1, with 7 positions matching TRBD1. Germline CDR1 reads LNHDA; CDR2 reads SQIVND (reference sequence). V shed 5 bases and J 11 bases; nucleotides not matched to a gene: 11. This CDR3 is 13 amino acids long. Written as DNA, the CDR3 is TGTGCCAGTAGTCAAACCAGACAGGGCGGCGCTTTCTTT. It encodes CASSQTRQGGAFF.

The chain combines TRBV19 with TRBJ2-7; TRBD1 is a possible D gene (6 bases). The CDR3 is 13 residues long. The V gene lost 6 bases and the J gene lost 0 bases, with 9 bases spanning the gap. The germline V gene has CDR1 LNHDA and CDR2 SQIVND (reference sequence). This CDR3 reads CASRLGASYEQYF. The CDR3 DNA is TGTGCCAGTAGATTGGGGGCCTCCTACGAGCAGTACTTC.

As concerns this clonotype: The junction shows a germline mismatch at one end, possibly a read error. Here the CDR3 reads CASSMDRVEQFF. As DNA, the CDR3 is TGTGCTAGTAGTATGGATCGGGTCGAGCAGTTCTTC. The V call is TRBV19, the J call TRBJ2-1; the D is unclear. Germline assignment: CDR1 LNHDA and CDR2 SQIVND (reference sequence). This CDR3 spans 12 amino acids.

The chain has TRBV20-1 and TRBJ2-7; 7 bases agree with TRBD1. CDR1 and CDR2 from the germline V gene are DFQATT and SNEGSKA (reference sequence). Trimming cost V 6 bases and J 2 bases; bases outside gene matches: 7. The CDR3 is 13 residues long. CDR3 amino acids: CSAIRQGPYEQYF. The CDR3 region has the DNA TGCAGTGCGATTCGACAGGGACCCTACGAGCAGTACTTC.

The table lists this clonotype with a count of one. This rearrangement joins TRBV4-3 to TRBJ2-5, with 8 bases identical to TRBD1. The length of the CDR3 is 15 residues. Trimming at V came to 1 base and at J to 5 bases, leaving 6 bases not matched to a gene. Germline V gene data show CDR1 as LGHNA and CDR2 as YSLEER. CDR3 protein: CASSQGAGGAETQYF. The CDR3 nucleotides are TGCGCCAGCAGCCAAGGTGCAGGGGGCGCCGAGACCCAGTACTTC.

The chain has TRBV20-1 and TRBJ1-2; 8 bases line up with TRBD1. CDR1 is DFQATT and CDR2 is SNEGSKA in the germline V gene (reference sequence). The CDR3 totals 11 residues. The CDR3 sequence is CTDRDTYGYTF. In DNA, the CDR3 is TGCACGGACAGGGATACCTATGGCTACACCTTC.

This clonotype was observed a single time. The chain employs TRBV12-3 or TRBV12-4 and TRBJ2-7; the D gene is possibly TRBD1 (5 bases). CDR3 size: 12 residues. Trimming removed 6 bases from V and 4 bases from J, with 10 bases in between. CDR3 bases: TGTGCCAGCAGGGGTGACAGTTACGAGCAGTACTTC. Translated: CASRGDSYEQYF.

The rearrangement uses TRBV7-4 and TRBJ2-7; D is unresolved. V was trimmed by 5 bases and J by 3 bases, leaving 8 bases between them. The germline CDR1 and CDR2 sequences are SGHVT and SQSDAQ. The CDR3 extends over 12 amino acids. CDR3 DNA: TGTGCCAGCAGCCACGCCGACTACGAGCAGTACTTC. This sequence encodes CASSHADYEQYF.

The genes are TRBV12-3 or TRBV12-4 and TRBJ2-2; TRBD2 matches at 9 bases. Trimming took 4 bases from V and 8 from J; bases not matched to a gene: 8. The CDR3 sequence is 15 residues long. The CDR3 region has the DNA TGTGCCAGCAGTTCGGATGTAGCGGGGGCGGGGGAGCTGTTTTTT. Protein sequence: CASSSDVAGAGELFF.

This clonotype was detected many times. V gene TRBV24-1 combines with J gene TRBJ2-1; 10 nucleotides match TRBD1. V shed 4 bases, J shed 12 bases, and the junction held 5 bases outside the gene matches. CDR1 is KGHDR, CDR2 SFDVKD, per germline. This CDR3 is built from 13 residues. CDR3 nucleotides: TGTGCCACCAGTGACCAGGGACAGGGGACGCAGTTCTTC. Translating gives CATSDQGQGTQFF.

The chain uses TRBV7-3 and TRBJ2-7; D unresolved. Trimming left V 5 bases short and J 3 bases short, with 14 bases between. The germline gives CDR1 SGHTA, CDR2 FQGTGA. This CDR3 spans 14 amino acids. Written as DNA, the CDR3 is TGTGCCAGCAGCCCCAATGGCCTTCACTACGAGCAGTACTTC. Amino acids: CASSPNGLHYEQYF.

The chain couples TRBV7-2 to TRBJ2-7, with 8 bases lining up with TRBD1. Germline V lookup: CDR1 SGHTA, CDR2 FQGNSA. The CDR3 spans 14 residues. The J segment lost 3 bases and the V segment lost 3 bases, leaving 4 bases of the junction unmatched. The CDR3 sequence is CASSFGDRFYEQYF. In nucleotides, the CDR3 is TGTGCCAGCAGCTTTGGGGACAGGTTCTACGAGCAGTACTTC.

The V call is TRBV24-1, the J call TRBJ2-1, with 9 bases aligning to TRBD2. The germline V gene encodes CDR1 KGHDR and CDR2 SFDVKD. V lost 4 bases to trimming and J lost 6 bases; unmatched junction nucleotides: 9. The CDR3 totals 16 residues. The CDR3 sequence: CATSDHFSGRGNEQFF. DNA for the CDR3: TGTGCCACCAGTGACCATTTTAGCGGGAGAGGCAATGAGCAGTTCTTC.

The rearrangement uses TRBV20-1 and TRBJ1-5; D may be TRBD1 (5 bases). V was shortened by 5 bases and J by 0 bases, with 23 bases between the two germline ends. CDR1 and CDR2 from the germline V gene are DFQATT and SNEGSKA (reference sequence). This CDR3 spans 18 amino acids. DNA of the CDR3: TGCAGTGCTTACCTACCGGGACGACAAGGCTATAGCAATCAGCCCCAGCATTTT. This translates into CSAYLPGRQGYSNQPQHF.

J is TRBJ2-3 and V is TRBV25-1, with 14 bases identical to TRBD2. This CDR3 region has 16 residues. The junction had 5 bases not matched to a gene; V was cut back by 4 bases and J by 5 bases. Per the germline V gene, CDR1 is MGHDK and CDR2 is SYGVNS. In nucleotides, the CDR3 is TGTGCCAGCAGTGCGACTAGCGGGAGGGCAAGAGATACGCAGTATTTT. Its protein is CASSATSGRARDTQYF.

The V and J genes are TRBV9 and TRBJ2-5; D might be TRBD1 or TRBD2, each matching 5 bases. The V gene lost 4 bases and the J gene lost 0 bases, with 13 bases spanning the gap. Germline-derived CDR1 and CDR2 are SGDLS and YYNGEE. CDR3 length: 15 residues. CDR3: CASSPLRDHQETQYF. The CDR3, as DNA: TGTGCCAGCAGCCCACTCCGGGACCACCAAGAGACCCAGTACTTC.

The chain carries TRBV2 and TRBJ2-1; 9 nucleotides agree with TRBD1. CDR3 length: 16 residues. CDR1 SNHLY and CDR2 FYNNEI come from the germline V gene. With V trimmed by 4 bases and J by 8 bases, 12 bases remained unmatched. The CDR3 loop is CASSGSYRDRADEQFF. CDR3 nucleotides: TGTGCCAGCAGTGGGAGCTACCGGGACAGGGCAGATGAGCAGTTCTTC.